The next 24 T cell receptor beta chains were all read from a single sample in a study of response to subunit inactivated influenza vaccine. TCRdb passed the RT-PCR reads through MiXCR, listing each CDR3 protein once. In the table there are roughly 700,000 distinct CDR3 sequences, more than 11% of which are singletons. Here the sequenced sample was PBMCs from blood, taken around two weeks before vaccination. The receptors come from a man between 45 and 60 years old who received an inactivated influenza vaccine.

There are a few counts of this clonotype. J is TRBJ1-2 and V is TRBV30; no firm D call. V lost 3 bases to trimming and J lost 8 bases, with 10 bases between them. CDR1 and CDR2 from the germline V gene are GTSNPN and SVGIG (reference sequence). The CDR3 consists of 11 residues. The CDR3 region is CAWSPLSGYTF. Here the CDR3 DNA reads TGTGCCTGGAGCCCCCTCTCGGGCTACACCTTC.

The genes are TRBV3-1 and TRBJ2-5; 8 positions match TRBD1. This CDR3 contains 16 residues. After removal of 3 bases from V and 5 bases from J, the junction contained 11 bases not matched to a gene. The germline V gene has CDR1 LGHDT and CDR2 YNNKEL (reference sequence). The chain's CDR3 is CASSQGRTGIGETQYF. CDR3 sequence (DNA): TGTGCCAGCAGCCAGGGGCGGACAGGGATTGGGGAGACCCAGTACTTC.

This clonotype has at least ten counts. In nucleotides, the CDR3 is TGTGCCAGCAGCCCTATTCGCACAGATACGCAGTATTTT. Protein product: CASSPIRTDTQYF. The J gene is TRBJ2-3, the V gene TRBV14; D is uncertain. This CDR3 region has 13 residues. Trimming took off 4 bases at V and 1 base at J, with 6 bases between the two ends. CDR1 and CDR2 from the germline V gene are SGHDN and FVKESK.

As DNA, the CDR3 is TGTGCCAGCAGCGTAGACCCTTATGGACAGGCGCCCTACGAGCAGTACTTC. The encoded protein is CASSVDPYGQAPYEQYF. The V gene is TRBV9, the J gene TRBJ2-7; the match to TRBD1 covers 7 bases. Trimming at V came to 0 bases and at J to 2 bases, leaving 11 bases not matched to a gene. Germline CDR1 reads SGDLS; CDR2 reads YYNGEE. This CDR3 is 17 amino acids long. Full variable domain (remainder filled in from reference TRBV9 and TRBJ2-7): DSGVTQTPKHLITATGQRVTLRCSPRSGDLSVYWYQQSLDQGLQFLIQYYNGEERAKGNILERFSAQQFPDLHSELNLSSLELGDSALYFCASSVDPYGQAPYEQYFGPGTRLTVT.

A note on this clonotype: This may be a read error: a much more frequent sequence differs by one nucleotide. The chain links TRBV24-1 to TRBJ2-3; the D gene is possibly TRBD1 (5 bases). The germline V and J ends were trimmed by 1 base and 5 bases, with 12 bases remaining between them. The CDR3 extends over 15 amino acids. In germline, CDR1 is KGHDR, CDR2 SFDVKD. In DNA, the CDR3 is TGTGCCACCAGTGATTTTGTGGCAGGGAAAGATACGCAGTATTTT. Its protein is CATSDFVAGKDTQYF.

The V gene is TRBV7-2, the J gene TRBJ2-7; D unresolved. Trimming took 5 bases from V and 5 from J, leaving 13 bases between them. The CDR3 is 13 residues long. Germline V gene lookup returns CDR1 SGHTA and CDR2 FQGNSA. CDR3 protein: CASSARLFHEQYF. The CDR3 DNA reads TGTGCCAGCAGCGCTCGATTGTTCCACGAGCAGTACTTC.

This clonotype was detected many times. The chain joins TRBV29-1 to TRBJ2-1, with a weak D call TRBD2 (6 bases). This CDR3 has 13 residues. Germline CDR1 reads SQVTM; CDR2 reads ANQGSEA. Trimming shortened V by 6 bases and J by 8 bases, and 17 bases separated the two germline ends. The CDR3 reads CSVTRDSPYEQFF. As DNA, the CDR3 is TGCAGCGTGACCCGGGACTCCCCCTATGAGCAGTTCTTC.

This clonotype appeared a single time. The chain employs TRBV5-6 and TRBJ1-5; perhaps TRBD1 as D (5 bases). The CDR3 loop spans 14 amino acids. Germline V gives CDR1 SGHDT, CDR2 YYEEEE. V lost 5 bases, J lost 4 bases, and 13 bases lay in between. This CDR3 is CASRRQGPNQPQHF. The CDR3 DNA reads TGTGCCAGCAGACGGCAGGGCCCGAATCAGCCCCAGCATTTT.

The chain links TRBV6-5 to TRBJ2-7; D may be TRBD1 or TRBD2 (5 bases each). The V gene's germline CDR1 is MNHEY and CDR2 SVGAGI. V lost 0 bases and J lost 3, with 21 bases in between. The CDR3 is 18 amino acids. For the CDR3, the DNA is TGTGCCAGCAGTTACTCGGCATTCTGGGGGACGGGATTCTACGAGCAGTACTTC. Its translation: CASSYSAFWGTGFYEQYF.

This clonotype was seen only a few times. The chain links TRBV10-3 to TRBJ2-7, with 8 bases identical to TRBD1. This CDR3 comprises 13 residues. The trim removed 10 bases at V and 4 bases at J, leaving 9 bases unmatched. Germline-derived CDR1 and CDR2 are ENHRY and SYGVKD. The CDR3 is CATNPGGEYEQYF. CDR3 nucleotides: TGTGCCACCAATCCAGGGGGCGAATACGAGCAGTACTTC.

This clonotype was detected a few times. J is TRBJ1-1 and V is TRBV28, with 8 positions matching TRBD1. Germline assignment: CDR1 MDHEN and CDR2 SYDVKM. This CDR3 is 13 amino acids long. V shed 7 bases and J 11 bases; nucleotides not matched to a gene: 12. The CDR3 protein is CASTSSRGRLAFF. CDR3 DNA: TGTGCCAGCACCTCGTCCAGGGGGCGCCTGGCTTTCTTT. The variable domain in full, completed from reference TRBV28 and TRBJ1-1, reads DVKVTQSSRYLVKRTGEKVFLECVQDMDHENMFWYRQDPGLGLRLIYFSYDVKMKEKGDIPEGYSVSREKKERFSLILESASTNQTSMYLCASTSSRGRLAFFGQGTRLTVV.

With respect to this clonotype: Its ends do not fully match the called genes, so a read error is possible. The rearrangement uses TRBV15 and TRBJ2-3, with 9 bases matching TRBD2. Germline assignment: CDR1 LNHNV and CDR2 YYDKDF (reference sequence). The CDR3 length is 17 residues. The CDR3 here is CATSRDWRGGATDTRYF. In DNA, the CDR3 is TGTGCCACCAGCAGAGATTGGCGGGGGGGCGCCACAGATACGCGGTATTTT.

This clonotype was observed a handful of times. The CDR3 spells CASSDPRGFKLFF. In DNA, the CDR3 is TGTGCCAGCAGTGATCCGCGGGGCTTTAAACTGTTTTTT. This chain joins TRBV25-1 and TRBJ1-4, with D possibly TRBD1 on 5 matching bases. V was shortened by 3 bases and J by 11 bases, with 13 bases between the two germline ends. The CDR3 is made up of 13 amino acids. Per the germline V gene, CDR1 is MGHDK and CDR2 is SYGVNS.

The chain couples TRBV20-1 to TRBJ1-2; possibly TRBD1 for D (5 bases). Germline CDR1 reads DFQATT; CDR2 reads SNEGSKA (reference sequence). Trimming removed 3 bases from V and 4 bases from J, with 18 bases in between. The CDR3 consists of 15 residues. This CDR3 reads CSASTQSRGAYGYTF. Here the CDR3 DNA reads TGCAGTGCTAGCACCCAATCAAGAGGGGCCTATGGCTACACCTTC.

This clonotype was found a few times. The chain couples TRBV7-8 to TRBJ1-3; 8 bases map to TRBD1. The CDR3 sequence is 18 residues long. The junction had 8 bases not matched to a gene; V was cut back by 1 base and J by 0 bases. Germline CDR1 reads SGHVS; CDR2 reads FQNEAQ. CDR3 sequence reads: CASSLDYRGLSSGNTIYF. The CDR3 nucleotides read TGTGCCAGCAGCTTAGATTACAGGGGGTTGAGCTCTGGAAACACCATATATTTT.

The chain recombines TRBV14 with TRBJ2-1; TRBD2 agrees at 7 bases. V shed 4 bases, J shed 16 bases, and the junction held 10 bases outside the gene matches. Per germline, CDR1 SGHDN and CDR2 FVKESK. The CDR3 contains 12 residues. The CDR3 DNA follows: TGTGCCAGCAGCCCCTGGACTAGGGGTCTCTTCTTC. Its protein is CASSPWTRGLFF.

The rearrangement links TRBV11-2 to TRBJ2-7, with D perhaps TRBD1 (5 bases). Germline V lookup: CDR1 SGHAT, CDR2 FQNNGV. This CDR3 comprises 15 residues. Trimming left V 1 base short and J 3 bases short, with 13 bases between. The CDR3 nucleotides are TGTGCCAGCAGCTTAGTAATAGGGGCTAGCTACGAGCAGTACTTC. This sequence encodes CASSLVIGASYEQYF.

This clonotype was detected many times. V and J are TRBV5-1 and TRBJ2-1; perhaps TRBD2 as D (6 bases). The V end lost 6 bases, the J end lost 3 bases, and 16 bases lay between the germline ends. Germline values: CDR1 SGHRS, CDR2 YFSETQ. This CDR3 spans 15 amino acids. CDR3 in DNA: TGCGCCAGCACGGATGGGGGGAAGGTCTACAATGAGCAGTTCTTC. Its protein is CASTDGGKVYNEQFF.

This clonotype was counted a single time. A much larger clone is a single base away; this may be a read error. The gene calls are TRBV12-3 or TRBV12-4 and TRBJ1-1, with a weak D call TRBD1 (5 bases). V was pared by 5 bases and J by 1 base, with 11 bases between. The CDR3 loop spans 14 amino acids. The CDR3 DNA follows: TGTGCCAGCAGTCGGACACGGAGGAACACTGAAGCTTTCTTT. This encodes CASSRTRRNTEAFF.

This clonotype appeared a few times. CDR3 region: CASILGLAGVSPETQYF. The CDR3 DNA follows: TGTGCCAGCATCCTAGGGCTAGCGGGAGTTTCCCCAGAGACCCAGTACTTC. The chain carries TRBV12-3 or TRBV12-4 and TRBJ2-5; 10 bases match TRBD2. CDR3 length: 17 residues. Germline trimming cut 7 bases from V and 4 bases from J; bases unmatched to any gene: 15.

This clonotype was observed a handful of times. The V call is TRBV5-5, the J call TRBJ2-2; tentative D call: TRBD2 (7 bases). Germline V gene data show CDR1 as SGHKS and CDR2 as YYEKEE (reference sequence). This CDR3 has 16 residues. Deletions cut 0 bases from V and 1 base from J, with 10 bases between. DNA of the CDR3: TGTGCCAGCAGCTTGGGGGGGGGCCGGAACACCGGGGAGCTGTTTTTT. It yields the protein CASSLGGGRNTGELFF.

The table lists this clonotype with a few counts. In DNA, the CDR3 is TGTGCCTGGAGCCGGGGAAGTGGTCGATCCGACCAAGAGACCCAGTACTTC. It yields the protein CAWSRGSGRSDQETQYF. This chain links TRBV30 with TRBJ2-5, with a weak D call TRBD2 (5 bases). This CDR3 region has 17 residues. Looked up from germline, CDR1 is GTSNPN and CDR2 is SVGIG (reference sequence). Deletions cut 3 bases from V and 0 bases from J, with 20 bases between.

This clonotype has more than one count but fewer than ten. The chain has TRBV4-1 and TRBJ1-2; TRBD1 agrees at 8 bases. The CDR3 runs to 19 residues. Per germline, CDR1 MGHRA and CDR2 YSYEKL. The V segment lost 2 bases and the J segment 2 bases; nucleotides outside the gene matches: 16. The CDR3 here is CASSQSGTGTPGPNYGYTF. CDR3 in DNA: TGCGCCAGCAGCCAATCCGGGACAGGAACACCAGGACCAAACTATGGCTACACCTTC.

A few counts support this clonotype. The chain is built from TRBV28 and TRBJ2-1; no clear D. This CDR3 is built from 16 residues. Germline V lookup: CDR1 MDHEN, CDR2 SYDVKM. V was cut by 2 bases and J by 2 bases, with 13 bases left in between. The CDR3 coding sequence is TGTGCCAGCAGTTTAAGCCGGCGGAAGGCCTACAATGAGCAGTTCTTC. Translation: CASSLSRRKAYNEQFF.